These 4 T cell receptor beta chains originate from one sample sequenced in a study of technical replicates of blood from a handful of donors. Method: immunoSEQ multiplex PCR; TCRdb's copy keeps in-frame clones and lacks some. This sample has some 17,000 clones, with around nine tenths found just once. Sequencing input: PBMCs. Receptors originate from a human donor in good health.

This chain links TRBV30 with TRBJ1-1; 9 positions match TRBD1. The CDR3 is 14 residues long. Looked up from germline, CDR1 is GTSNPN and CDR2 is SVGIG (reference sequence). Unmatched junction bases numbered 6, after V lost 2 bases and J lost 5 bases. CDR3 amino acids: CAWSHDRGRTEAFF. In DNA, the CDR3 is TGTGCCTGGAGTCACGACAGGGGGAGGACTGAAGCTTTCTTT.

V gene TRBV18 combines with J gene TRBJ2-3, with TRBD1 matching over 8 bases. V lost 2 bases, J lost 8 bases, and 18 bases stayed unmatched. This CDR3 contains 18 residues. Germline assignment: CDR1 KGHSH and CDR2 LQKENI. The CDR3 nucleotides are TGTGCCAGCTCACCATCTCGCTACAGGGGGAGCGTTGGGTCTACGCAGTATTTT. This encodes CASSPSRYRGSVGSTQYF.

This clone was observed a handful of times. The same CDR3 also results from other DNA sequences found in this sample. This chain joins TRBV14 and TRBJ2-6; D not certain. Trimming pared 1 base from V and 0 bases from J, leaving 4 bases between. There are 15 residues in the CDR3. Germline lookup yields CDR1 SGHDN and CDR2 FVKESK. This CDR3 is CASSQGSSGANVLTF. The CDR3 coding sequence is TGTGCCAGCAGCCAAGGTAGCTCTGGGGCCAACGTCCTGACTTTC.

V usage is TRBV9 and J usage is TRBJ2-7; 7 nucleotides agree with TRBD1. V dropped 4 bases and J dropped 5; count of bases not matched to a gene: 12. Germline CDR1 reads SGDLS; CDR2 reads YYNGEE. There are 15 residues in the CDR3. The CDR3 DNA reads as TGTGCCAGCAGCCTCAGGGGACAGTCCGGGGACGAGCAGTACTTC. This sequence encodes CASSLRGQSGDEQYF.